This T cell receptor (beta chain) was identified during a study of T-cell reconstitution after alpha-beta-depleted transplantation in children (dated by TCRdb to 2015 to 2016). Study-level background: The study quantitatively tracked T-cell immune reconstitution after TCRalphabeta/CD19-depleted allogeneic hematopoietic cell transplantation in children using TCR repertoire profiling.

The CDR3 runs 13 amino acids, cysteine and phenylalanine included. Here the CDR3 DNA is all that survives: 39 bases in frame from base 1. CDR1 and CDR2, looked up from the germline V gene, are SGHRS and YFSETQ. V is cut back by 2 bases and J by 7 bases, with 5 bases in the junction unmatched. As concerns this clonotype: Its antigen remains unidentified. Nothing much larger sits one base from this clone, and base qualities are not available.

Library preparation was by PCR. These reads were obtained on an Illumina HiSeq 2500. Molecular barcoding was employed in the preparation of TCR libraries, with unique molecular identifiers being used to normalize TCRbeta repertoire quantification. TCRdb trimmed the raw reads at Q25, called clones with MiXCR and kept productive beta chains. Each entry merges the rows of one CDR3 protein and shows their most common DNA and genes. The sample includes under 400,000 distinct CDR3 sequences, with approximately 23% observed a single time. 10% to 11% of the sample rests with the top ten. Overall study results and their limits: In some patients, high TCRbeta diversity at day 60 was attributed to recipient T cells and intrathymic progenitors that had survived conditioning. Over subsequent months, a decline in hyperexpanded clone frequencies was noted, and after one year, T-cell counts and TCRbeta diversity were mostly ascribed to newly produced T cells. About two months after transplant, the apparently early recovery of alphabetaT-cell counts reportedly depended on just several hundred clones that had expanded rapidly and came from non-depleted graft cells.

In the paper's terms, the treatment or condition label means: allogeneic hematopoietic cell transplantation with graft depleted of TCRalphabeta T cells and CD19 B cells. Transplant recipients were children who received TCRalphabeta/CD19-depleted allogeneic hematopoietic cell grafts. This chain joins TRBV5-1 to TRBJ2-7, with 8 bases in between that match TRBD1. The clonotype originates from a male patient aged 10 to 17 who had a stem cell transplant for acute lymphoblastic leukemia, so the T cells may come from the graft donor. This material consisted of PBMCs, mostly from graft donor cells, taken 180 days after TCRalphabeta/CD19-depleted stem cell transplant. The DNA reads TGCGCCAGCAGCTTTCGACAGGGGAGGGAGCAGTACTTC. The resulting protein is CASSFRQGREQYF.